This passage covers 17 T cell receptor beta chains from one sample sequenced in a study of T cells in Graves' hyperthyroidism and ophthalmopathy. What was amplified from RNA transcripts were TCR beta CDR3 regions. Using the HTBI primer set, a first-round RT-PCR was run on the TCR CDR3. TCRdb re-analysed the multiplex PCR reads in MiXCR, keeping a single row per CDR3 protein. Here the sample spans about 600,000 distinct CDR3 sequences, about 14% being singletons. The source material was blood. Receptors were obtained from a woman between 18 and 30 years old with Graves' ophthalmopathy.

This clonotype was seen more than once but under ten times. V and J are TRBV24-1 and TRBJ2-6, with a weak D call TRBD1 (6 bases). The CDR3 loop spans 14 amino acids. Trimming cost V 8 bases and J 2 bases, with 9 bases left between them. Germline V gene lookup returns CDR1 KGHDR and CDR2 SFDVKD. The CDR3 bases are TGTGCCACCAACCCAGGGGCTGGGGCCAACGTCCTGACTTTC. Translating gives CATNPGAGANVLTF.

CDR3 in amino acids: CAISESSLLGIRGQDTGELFF. For the CDR3, the DNA is TGTGCCATCAGTGAGTCGAGCCTACTGGGGATTAGGGGGCAGGACACCGGGGAGCTGTTTTTT. The chain employs TRBV10-3 and TRBJ2-2; the match to TRBD1 covers 7 bases. The CDR3 totals 21 residues. J gave up 3 bases and V 0 bases, and 19 bases lay outside the gene matches. Germline V gene data show CDR1 as ENHRY and CDR2 as SYGVKD.

This clonotype was detected many times. CDR3: CASSNEKRLVGDEQFF. The CDR3 bases are TGTGCCAGCAGTAACGAAAAAAGACTAGTAGGGGATGAGCAGTTCTTC. The V and J genes are TRBV27 and TRBJ2-1, with a possible D match to TRBD2 (6 bases). In germline, CDR1 is MNHEY, CDR2 SMNVEV (reference sequence). The CDR3 sequence is 16 residues long. Trimming removed 5 bases from V and 8 bases from J, with 22 bases in between.

This clonotype was recorded many times. The chain carries TRBV28 and TRBJ2-5; possibly TRBD1 for D (5 bases). The CDR3 length is 13 residues. Trimming pared 3 bases from V and 3 bases from J, leaving 8 bases between. Germline V lookup: CDR1 MDHEN, CDR2 SYDVKM. CDR3 nucleotides: TGTGCCAGCAGTTTGAGCAGGGAAGAGACCCAGTACTTC. Translation gives CASSLSREETQYF.

This clonotype has more than one count but fewer than ten. The chain employs TRBV19 and TRBJ2-7, with D possibly being TRBD2 (6 bases). V gave up 3 bases and J gave up 2 bases, with 11 bases separating them. Per the germline V gene, CDR1 is LNHDA and CDR2 is SQIVND (reference sequence). The CDR3 length is 14 residues. The CDR3 loop is CASSITGLTYEQYF. CDR3 sequence (DNA): TGTGCCAGTAGTATTACGGGACTCACCTACGAGCAGTACTTC. Full variable domain (remainder filled in from reference TRBV19 and TRBJ2-7): DGGITQSPKYLFRKEGQNVTLSCEQNLNHDAMYWYRQDPGQGLRLIYYSQIVNDFQKGDIAEGYSVSREKKESFPLTVTSAQKNPTAFYLCASSITGLTYEQYFGPGTRLTVT.

The chain joins TRBV9 to TRBJ2-1, with 8 positions matching TRBD1. With 0 bases clipped from V and 7 bases from J, the junction kept 6 bases outside the gene matches. The CDR3 consists of 15 residues. Germline V CDR1 and CDR2: SGDLS, YYNGEE. The CDR3 coding sequence is TGTGCCAGCAGCGTAGGGAGACAGGGGTGGAATGAGCAGTTCTTC. It is translated as CASSVGRQGWNEQFF.

This clonotype was seen a few times. The chain combines TRBV7-2 with TRBJ1-2; D ambiguous. The CDR3 is 13 residues long. CDR1 SGHTA and CDR2 FQGNSA come from the germline V gene. V lost 7 bases and J 4 bases, leaving 13 bases between the germline ends. CDR3 DNA sequence: TGTGCCAGCACCCTTCCGGTAATCTATGGCTACACCTTC. Protein product: CASTLPVIYGYTF.

The chain employs TRBV9 and TRBJ1-6; D is possibly TRBD1 (5 bases). With 4 bases removed from V and 5 bases from J, the gap between germline ends came to 10 bases. CDR3 length: 14 amino acids. CDR1 SGDLS and CDR2 YYNGEE come from the germline V gene. CDR3 DNA sequence: TGTGCCAGCAGCCCCGGGACGCATAATTCACCCCTCCACTTT. It codes for CASSPGTHNSPLHF.

This clonotype was counted many times. This chain uses TRBV6-5 with TRBJ1-1; D possibly corresponds to TRBD1 (6 bases). Trimming took 2 bases from V and 5 from J, leaving 12 bases between them. The CDR3 contains 14 residues. The germline CDR1 and CDR2 sequences are MNHEY and SVGAGI. The CDR3 DNA is TGTGCCAGCAGTTACCATCAAAGGGGGACTGAAGCTTTCTTT. Its translation: CASSYHQRGTEAFF.

The chain employs TRBV5-4 and TRBJ1-2; TRBD1 might be the D (6 bases). V was shortened by 3 bases and J by 8 bases, with 14 bases between the two germline ends. The CDR3 spans 13 residues. Per germline, CDR1 SGHNT and CDR2 YYREEE (reference sequence). Here the CDR3 reads CASSWPEGVGYTF. The CDR3 coding sequence is TGTGCCAGCAGCTGGCCGGAGGGGGTGGGCTACACCTTC.

The sample holds a few counts of this clonotype. A much larger clone differs from this one at a single base, so this may be a read error. The chain links TRBV27 to TRBJ1-1, with no clear D. V lost 6 bases, J lost 0 bases, and 11 bases lay in between. CDR3 length: 14 residues. Germline V gives CDR1 MNHEY, CDR2 SMNVEV (reference sequence). The DNA of the CDR3 is TGTGCCAGCAGCTACGACGGATTGAACACTGAAGCTTTCTTT. It translates to CASSYDGLNTEAFF.

This rearrangement joins TRBV4-1 to TRBJ2-3, with D unclear. Germline V gives CDR1 MGHRA, CDR2 YSYEKL. The CDR3 is made up of 20 amino acids. Deletions cut 1 base from V and 2 bases from J, with 25 bases between. The CDR3 DNA is TGCGCCAGCAGCCAAGGCATGGCGGCGATCGGAGCAGCTACCACAGATACGCAGTATTTT. Encoded protein: CASSQGMAAIGAATTDTQYF.

This clonotype occurred many times. The rearrangement links TRBV12-3 or TRBV12-4 to TRBJ1-1; D might be TRBD1 (5 bases). Between the trimmed V and J ends, which lost 4 bases and 0 bases, there was a span of 12 bases. There are 15 residues in the CDR3. Here the CDR3 DNA reads TGTGCCAGCAGTTATCAGGGTAATTTGAACACTGAAGCTTTCTTT. It is translated as CASSYQGNLNTEAFF.

The rearrangement uses TRBV6-1 and TRBJ2-1, with 8 bases aligning to TRBD1. This CDR3 comprises 15 residues. Germline CDR1 is MNHNS and CDR2 is SASEGT. After removal of 0 bases from V and 4 bases from J, the junction contained 2 bases not matched to a gene. Written as DNA, the CDR3 is TGTGCCAGCAGTGAAGCCGGGACAGGTTACAATGAGCAGTTCTTC. Encoded protein: CASSEAGTGYNEQFF.

This clonotype appeared a few times. The chain recombines TRBV5-8 with TRBJ1-1; TRBD1 aligns across 10 bases. V lost 0 bases to trimming and J lost 7 bases; unmatched junction nucleotides: 18. The germline V gene has CDR1 SGHTS and CDR2 YDEGEE. This CDR3 spans 19 amino acids. The CDR3 DNA is TGTGCCAGCAGCTTGGAATGGAGATGGACAGGGGGGGACCGCGATGAAGCTTTCTTT. The encoded protein is CASSLEWRWTGGDRDEAFF.

This clonotype was seen repeatedly, ten times or more. This rearrangement joins TRBV28 to TRBJ2-4; 8 positions agree with TRBD1. CDR1 and CDR2 (germline): MDHEN, SYDVKM. The V gene end was trimmed by 6 bases and the J gene end by 3 bases; junction bases not matched to a gene: 13. The CDR3 covers 17 residues. The chain's CDR3 is CASRRAGGARDKNIQYF. In DNA, the CDR3 is TGTGCCAGCAGAAGGGCAGGGGGCGCGCGAGACAAAAACATTCAGTACTTC. The full variable domain, completed using reference TRBV28 and TRBJ2-4, is DVKVTQSSRYLVKRTGEKVFLECVQDMDHENMFWYRQDPGLGLRLIYFSYDVKMKEKGDIPEGYSVSREKKERFSLILESASTNQTSMYLCASRRAGGARDKNIQYFGAGTRLSVL.

This clonotype was seen a few times. The chain recombines TRBV9 with TRBJ2-7; tentatively, D is TRBD1 (5 bases). The ends were cut back, 0 bases at V and 2 bases at J, with 15 bases in the middle. Germline CDR1 reads SGDLS; CDR2 reads YYNGEE. The CDR3 has 16 residues. This CDR3 reads CASSVDSTDVPYEQYF. The DNA for the CDR3 is TGTGCCAGCAGCGTAGACTCGACAGACGTCCCCTACGAGCAGTACTTC.